The following is a T cell receptor (beta chain) sequence with its context. Its antigen is not known. V was trimmed by 11 bases and J by 2 bases, leaving 14 bases between them. Germline CDR1 and CDR2: ENHRY and SYGVKD. The CDR3 runs to 13 residues. The investigators reverse transcribed all of the isolated RNA, so they sequenced expressed TCRB transcripts. Using immunoSEQ multiplex PCR, the repertoire was profiled, and TCRdb retains in-frame clones only, with some absent. The sample has approximately 15,000 clones, 55% seen once. This entry belongs to a study of beta chain features in type 1 diabetes. Findings of the study overall: In comparison with healthy donors, patients had naive, central memory and Treg TCRB repertoires that appeared more similar. Type 1 diabetes patients had moderately but significantly shorter TCRB CDR3s in all four CD4+ subsets. Since sequencing was performed on cDNA, cells with high TCR expression could be over-represented.

The TCR sequence derives from a woman between 18 and 29 years old in good health. The rearrangement uses TRBV10-3 and TRBJ2-3, with a possible D match to TRBD1 (6 bases). The sample was stem cell memory CD4+ T cells from blood. The CDR3 DNA reads as TGTGCCGTATCAGGGGCCGCCACAGATACGCAGTATTTT. Its protein product is CAVSGAATDTQYF.